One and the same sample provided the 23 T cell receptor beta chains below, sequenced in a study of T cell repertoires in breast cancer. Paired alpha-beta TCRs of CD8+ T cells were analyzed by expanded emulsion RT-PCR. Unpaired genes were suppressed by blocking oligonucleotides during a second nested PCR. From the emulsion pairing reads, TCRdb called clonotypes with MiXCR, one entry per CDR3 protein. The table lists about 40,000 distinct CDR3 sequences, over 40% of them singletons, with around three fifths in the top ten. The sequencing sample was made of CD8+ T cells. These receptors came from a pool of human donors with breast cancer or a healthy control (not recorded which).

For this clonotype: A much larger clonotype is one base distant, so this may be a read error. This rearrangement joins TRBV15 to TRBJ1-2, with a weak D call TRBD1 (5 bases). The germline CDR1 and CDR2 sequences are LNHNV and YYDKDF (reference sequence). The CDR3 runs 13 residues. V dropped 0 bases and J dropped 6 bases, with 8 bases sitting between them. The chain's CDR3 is CATSREEGNGYTF. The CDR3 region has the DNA TGTGCCACCAGCAGAGAGGAGGGGAATGGCTACACCTTC.

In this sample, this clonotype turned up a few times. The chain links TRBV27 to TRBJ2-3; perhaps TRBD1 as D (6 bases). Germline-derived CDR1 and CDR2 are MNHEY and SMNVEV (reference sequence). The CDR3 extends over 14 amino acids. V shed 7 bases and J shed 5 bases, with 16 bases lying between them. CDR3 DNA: TGTGCCAGCACCCTGACAGGTGCAATAGATACGCAGTATTTT. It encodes CASTLTGAIDTQYF.

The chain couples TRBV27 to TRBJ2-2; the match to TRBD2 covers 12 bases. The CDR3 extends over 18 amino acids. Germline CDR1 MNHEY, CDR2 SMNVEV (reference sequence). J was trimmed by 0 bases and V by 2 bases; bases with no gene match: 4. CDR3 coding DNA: TGTGCCAGCAGTTTACCCCTAGCGGGAGGGCCGAACACCGGGGAGCTGTTTTTT. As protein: CASSLPLAGGPNTGELFF.

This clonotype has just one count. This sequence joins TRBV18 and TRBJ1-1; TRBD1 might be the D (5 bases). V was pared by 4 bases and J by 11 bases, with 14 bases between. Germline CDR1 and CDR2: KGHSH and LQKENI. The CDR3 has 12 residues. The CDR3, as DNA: TGTGCCAGCTCACTACCTCCAGGGCCCGCTTTCTTT. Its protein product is CASSLPPGPAFF.

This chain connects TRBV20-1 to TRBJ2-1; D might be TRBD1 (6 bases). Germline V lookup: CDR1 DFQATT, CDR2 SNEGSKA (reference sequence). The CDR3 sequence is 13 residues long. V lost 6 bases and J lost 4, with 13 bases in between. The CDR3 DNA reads TGCAGTGCCGCGAGGGACATATACAATGAGCAGTTCTTC. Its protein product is CSAARDIYNEQFF.

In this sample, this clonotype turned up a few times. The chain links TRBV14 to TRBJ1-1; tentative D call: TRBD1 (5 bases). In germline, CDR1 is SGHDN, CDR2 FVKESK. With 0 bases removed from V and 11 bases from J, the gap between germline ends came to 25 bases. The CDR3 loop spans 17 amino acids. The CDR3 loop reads CASSQDVTLGRTRKAFF. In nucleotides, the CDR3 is TGTGCCAGCAGCCAAGATGTTACCTTGGGCAGGACAAGGAAGGCTTTCTTT.

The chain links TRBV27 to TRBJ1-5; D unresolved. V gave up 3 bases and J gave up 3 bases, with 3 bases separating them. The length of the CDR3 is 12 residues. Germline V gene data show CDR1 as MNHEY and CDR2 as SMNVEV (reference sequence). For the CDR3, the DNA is TGTGCCAGCAGTTTCCCCAATCAGCCCCAGCATTTT. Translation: CASSFPNQPQHF.

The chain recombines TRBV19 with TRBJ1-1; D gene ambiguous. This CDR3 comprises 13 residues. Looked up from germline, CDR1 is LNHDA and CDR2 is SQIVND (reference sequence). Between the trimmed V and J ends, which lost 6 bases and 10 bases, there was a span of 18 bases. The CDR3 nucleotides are TGTGCCAGTAGCACCGGACTCCCAAAGGGAGCTTTCTTT. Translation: CASSTGLPKGAFF.

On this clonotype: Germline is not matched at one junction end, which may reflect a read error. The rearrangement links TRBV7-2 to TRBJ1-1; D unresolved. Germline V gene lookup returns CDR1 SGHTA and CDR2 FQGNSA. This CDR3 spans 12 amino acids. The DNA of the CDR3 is TGTGCCAGCAGGGATCCGAACGCTGAAGCTTTCTTT. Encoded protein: CASRDPNAEAFF. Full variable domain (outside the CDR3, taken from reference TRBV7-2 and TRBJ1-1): GAGVSQSPSNKVTEKGKDVELRCDPISGHTALYWYRQSLGQGLEFLIYFQGNSAPDKSGLPSDRFSAERTGGSVSTLTIQRTQQEDSAVYLCASRDPNAEAFFGQGTRLTVV.

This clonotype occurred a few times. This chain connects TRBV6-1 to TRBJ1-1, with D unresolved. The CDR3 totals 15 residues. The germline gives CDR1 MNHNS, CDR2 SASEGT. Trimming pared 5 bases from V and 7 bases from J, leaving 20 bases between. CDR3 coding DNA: TGTGCCAGCAGTCCCCCTTACGACCTCGTGAATGAAGCTTTCTTT. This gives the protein CASSPPYDLVNEAFF.

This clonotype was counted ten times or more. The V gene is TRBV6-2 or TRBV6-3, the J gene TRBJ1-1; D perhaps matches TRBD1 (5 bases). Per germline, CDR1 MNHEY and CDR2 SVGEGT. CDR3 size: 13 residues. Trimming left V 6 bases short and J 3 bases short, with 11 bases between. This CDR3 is CASSTDSYTEAFF. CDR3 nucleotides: TGTGCCAGCAGCACCGACAGCTACACTGAAGCTTTCTTT.

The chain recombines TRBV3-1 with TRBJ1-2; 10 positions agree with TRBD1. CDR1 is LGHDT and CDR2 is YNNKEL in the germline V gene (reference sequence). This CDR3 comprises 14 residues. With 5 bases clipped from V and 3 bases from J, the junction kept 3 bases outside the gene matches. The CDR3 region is CASSRDRGYYGYTF. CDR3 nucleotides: TGTGCCAGCAGCAGGGACAGGGGTTACTATGGCTACACCTTC.

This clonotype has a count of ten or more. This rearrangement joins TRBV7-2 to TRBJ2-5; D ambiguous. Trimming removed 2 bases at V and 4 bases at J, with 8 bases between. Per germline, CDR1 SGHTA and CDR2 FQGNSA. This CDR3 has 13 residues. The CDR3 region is CASSLQFPETQYF. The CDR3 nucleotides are TGTGCCAGCAGCTTACAGTTCCCAGAGACCCAGTACTTC.

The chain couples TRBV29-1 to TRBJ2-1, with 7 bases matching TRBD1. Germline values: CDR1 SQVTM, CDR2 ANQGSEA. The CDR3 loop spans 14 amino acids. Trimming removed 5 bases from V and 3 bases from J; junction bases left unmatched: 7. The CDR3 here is CSVSRDSRYNEQFF. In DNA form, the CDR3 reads TGCAGCGTTTCCCGGGACAGTCGCTACAATGAGCAGTTCTTC.

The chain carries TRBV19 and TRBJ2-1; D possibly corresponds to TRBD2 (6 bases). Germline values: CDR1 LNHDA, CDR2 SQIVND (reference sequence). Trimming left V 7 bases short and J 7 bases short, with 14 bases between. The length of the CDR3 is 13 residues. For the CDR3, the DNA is TGTGCCAGTAACGACTTGGAGGGGAATGAGCAGTTCTTC. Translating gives CASNDLEGNEQFF. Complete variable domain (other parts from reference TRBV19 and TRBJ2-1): DGGITQSPKYLFRKEGQNVTLSCEQNLNHDAMYWYRQDPGQGLRLIYYSQIVNDFQKGDIAEGYSVSREKKESFPLTVTSAQKNPTAFYLCASNDLEGNEQFFGPGTRLTVL.

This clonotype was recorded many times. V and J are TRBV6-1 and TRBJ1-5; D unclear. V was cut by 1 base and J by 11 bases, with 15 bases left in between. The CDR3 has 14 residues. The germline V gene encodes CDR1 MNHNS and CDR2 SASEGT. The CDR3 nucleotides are TGTGCCAGCAGTGAAGTGGTCTCAGGCGGGTCCCAGCATTTT. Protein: CASSEVVSGGSQHF.

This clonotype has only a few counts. The CDR3 DNA sequence: TGTGCCAGCAGCTTAGCCGAAGGGGAGCAGTACTTC. Its protein product is CASSLAEGEQYF. This chain links TRBV7-9 with TRBJ2-7; D unclear. Germline lookup yields CDR1 SEHNR and CDR2 FQNEAQ (reference sequence). V lost 0 bases and J 7 bases, leaving 7 bases between the germline ends. The CDR3 totals 12 residues.

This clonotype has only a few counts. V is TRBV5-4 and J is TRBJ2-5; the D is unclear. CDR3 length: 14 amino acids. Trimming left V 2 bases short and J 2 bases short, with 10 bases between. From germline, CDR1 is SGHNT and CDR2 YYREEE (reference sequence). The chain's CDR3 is CASSFDQSQETQYF. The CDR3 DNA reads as TGTGCCAGCAGCTTTGACCAGTCACAAGAGACCCAGTACTTC. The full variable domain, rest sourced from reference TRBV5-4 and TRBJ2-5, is ETGVTQSPTHLIKTRGQQVTLRCSSQSGHNTVSWYQQALGQGPQFIFQYYREEENGRGNFPPRFSGLQFPNYSSELNVNALELDDSALYLCASSFDQSQETQYFGPGTRLLVL.

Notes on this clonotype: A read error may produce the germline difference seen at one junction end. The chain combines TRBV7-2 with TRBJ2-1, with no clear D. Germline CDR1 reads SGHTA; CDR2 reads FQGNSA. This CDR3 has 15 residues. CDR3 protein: CASTKASSSYKEQFF. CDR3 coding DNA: TGTGCCAGCACCAAGGCGAGCAGCTCCTACAAGGAGCAGTTCTTC.

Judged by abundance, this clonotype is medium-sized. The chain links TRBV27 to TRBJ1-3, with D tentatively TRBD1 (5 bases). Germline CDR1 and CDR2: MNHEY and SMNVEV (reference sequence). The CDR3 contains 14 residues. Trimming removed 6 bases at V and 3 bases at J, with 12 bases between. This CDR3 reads CASSPFDSGNTIYF. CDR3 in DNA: TGTGCCAGCAGCCCCTTCGACAGTGGAAACACCATATATTTT.

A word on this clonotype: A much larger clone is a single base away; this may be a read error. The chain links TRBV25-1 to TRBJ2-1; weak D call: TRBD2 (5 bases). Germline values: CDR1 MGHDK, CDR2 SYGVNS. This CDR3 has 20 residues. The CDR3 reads CTSKGSSTELQRKSYNEQFF. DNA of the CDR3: TGTACCAGCAAAGGGTCGTCAACCGAACTACAGCGGAAGTCCTACAATGAGCAGTTCTTC.

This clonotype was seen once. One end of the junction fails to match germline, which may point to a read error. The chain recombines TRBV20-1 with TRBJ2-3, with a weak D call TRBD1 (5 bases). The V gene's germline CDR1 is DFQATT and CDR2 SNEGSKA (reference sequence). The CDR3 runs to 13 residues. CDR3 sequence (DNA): TGCAGTGCTAGTCAGCAGGGAAGAGATACGCAGAATTTT. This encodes CSASQQGRDTQNF.

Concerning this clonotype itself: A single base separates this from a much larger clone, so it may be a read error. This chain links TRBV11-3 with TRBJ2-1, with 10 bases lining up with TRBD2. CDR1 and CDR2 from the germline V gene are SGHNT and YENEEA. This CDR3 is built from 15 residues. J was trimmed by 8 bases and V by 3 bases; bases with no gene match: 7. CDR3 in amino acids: CASSLTSGSFDEQFF. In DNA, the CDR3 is TGTGCCAGCAGCTTGACTAGCGGGTCATTCGATGAGCAGTTCTTC. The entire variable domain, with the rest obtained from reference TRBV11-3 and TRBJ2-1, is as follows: EAGVVQSPRYKIIEKKQPVAFWCNPISGHNTLYWYLQNLGQGPELLIRYENEEAVDDSQLPKDRFSAERLKGVDSTLKIQPAELGDSAVYLCASSLTSGSFDEQFFGPGTRLTVL.